This T cell receptor beta chain derives from a study of cytomegalovirus exposure and HLA in healthy donors. TCRdb keeps only in-frame clones here, not all; method: immunoSEQ multiplex PCR. This table holds 150,000 to 200,000 clones, 86% found once. Germline CDR1 MGHRA, CDR2 YSYEKL. This CDR3 is 15 amino acids long. V shed 0 bases, J shed 8 bases, and the junction held 6 bases outside the gene matches. The donors were members of the roughly 120-subject validation cohort (separate from the approximately 670-subject first cohort). Whole-study findings and limits: Overall, under 200 TCR beta chains were annotated as cytomegalovirus-associated.

Note on this clone: The antigen is unknown.

The sequence came from a woman under 30 in good health and CMV-seronegative. Sequencing was performed on PBMCs. The chain recombines TRBV4-1 with TRBJ1-4; TRBD1 matches at 7 bases. Written as DNA, the CDR3 is TGCGCCAGCAGCCAAGATCCAGGGGGTCGAGAAAAACTGTTTTTT. Translated, it gives CASSQDPGGREKLFF.